The TCR beta chain described here comes from a study of Ad26.COV2.S vaccination and SARS-CoV-2 variants. The CDR3 extends over 13 amino acids. CDR1 is MNHEY, CDR2 SVGEGT, per germline. Trimming cost V 4 bases and J 3 bases, with 10 bases left between them. Treatment: around 19 received Ad26.COV2.S at low or high dose, single or two shots; 5 received placebo; per-sample allocation not given. At day 63 after the first vaccine or placebo injection, samples were drawn. This clone came up a few times. This table comes from immunoSEQ multiplex PCR, and its TCRdb copy is limited to in-frame clones, with some not included. Among approximately 410,000 clones listed, 70% to 90% were seen once.

The chain combines TRBV6-2 or TRBV6-3 with TRBJ2-7; a weak D match, TRBD1 (6 bases). The receptor's source is a person between 18 and 65 years old who received the Ad26.COV2.S COVID-19 vaccine or a placebo. Sample: peripheral blood, taken in a trial of Ad26.COV2.S vaccine versus placebo. CDR3 in amino acids: CASSLTGFYEQYF. The CDR3, as DNA: TGTGCCAGCAGTTTAACAGGGTTCTACGAGCAGTACTTC.